The 26 T cell receptor beta chains reported below all come from one sample, sequenced in a study of cytomegalovirus exposure and HLA in healthy donors. Vbeta (60) and Jbeta (13) primers were used in the PCR. Libraries were prepared by immunoSEQ multiplex PCR; TCRdb keeps only in-frame clonotypes and omits some of them. The data show approximately 150,000 clones, about 64% seen once. Sequenced: PBMCs. The origin of the receptors is a woman aged 25 to 45 in good health and CMV-seropositive.

The CDR3 DNA follows: TGTGCCACCTCTAGACAGGGGGGGTATAATGAAAAACTGTTTTTT. Residues: CATSRQGGYNEKLFF. The chain is built from TRBV6-5 and TRBJ1-4, with 9 bases lining up with TRBD1. This CDR3 contains 15 residues. J lost 4 bases, V lost 10 bases, and 10 bases had no gene match. Germline lookup yields CDR1 MNHEY and CDR2 SVGAGI.

This chain uses TRBV7-6 with TRBJ1-1; D call uncertain. CDR1 and CDR2 (germline): SGHVS, FNYEAQ. Trimming cost V 4 bases and J 3 bases, with 9 bases left between them. The CDR3 totals 13 residues. The CDR3 coding sequence is TGTGCCAGCAGCTCCTACAGTTACACTGAAGCTTTCTTT. Protein sequence: CASSSYSYTEAFF. Full variable domain (missing parts from reference TRBV7-6 and TRBJ1-1): GAGVSQSPRYKVTKRGQDVALRCDPISGHVSLYWYRQALGQGPEFLTYFNYEAQQDKSGLPNDRFSAERPEGSISTLTIQRTEQRDSAMYRCASSSYSYTEAFFGQGTRLTVV.

This rearrangement joins TRBV7-8 to TRBJ2-1; 10 bases are shared with TRBD1. The J segment lost 7 bases and the V segment lost 5 bases, leaving 5 bases of the junction unmatched. Germline V gives CDR1 SGHVS, CDR2 FQNEAQ. The CDR3 has 14 amino acids. The CDR3 DNA is TGTGCCAGCAGCCGCCGGACAGGGGGGAATGAGCAGTTCTTC. This sequence encodes CASSRRTGGNEQFF.

In its sample, this clone was seen once. The CDR3 region has the DNA TGTGCCAGCAGTGAAGTTGCAGGGTTGAGTAGTTCACCCCTCCACTTT. Amino acids: CASSEVAGLSSSPLHF. The chain is built from TRBV6-1 and TRBJ1-6, with D possibly TRBD1 on 5 matching bases. V lost 1 base to trimming and J lost 9 bases, with 16 bases between them. The CDR3 covers 16 residues. The V gene's germline CDR1 is MNHNS and CDR2 SASEGT.

This chain connects TRBV27 to TRBJ2-5; 8 bases map to TRBD1. Unmatched junction bases numbered 10, after V lost 2 bases and J lost 5 bases. CDR3 size: 16 residues. CDR1 and CDR2 (germline): MNHEY, SMNVEV (reference sequence). The CDR3 DNA follows: TGTGCCAGCAGTTTAGGGCCAGGGGGCGCTGGGGAGACCCAGTACTTC. Translation gives CASSLGPGGAGETQYF.

The CDR3 region is CASSSPGTGGGEQYF. CDR3 sequence (DNA): TGTGCCAGCTCATCTCCTGGGACAGGGGGCGGCGAGCAGTACTTC. This sequence joins TRBV18 and TRBJ2-7, with 12 positions matching TRBD1. The CDR3 is 15 amino acids. Germline CDR1 reads KGHSH; CDR2 reads LQKENI. The V and J ends lost 5 bases and 6 bases, in that order; junction bases with no gene match: 8.

The chain couples TRBV5-1 to TRBJ1-2, with TRBD1 as a possible D gene (6 bases). The CDR3 consists of 18 residues. Germline assignment: CDR1 SGHRS and CDR2 YFSETQ. V lost 3 bases, J lost 5 bases, and 26 bases lay in between. CDR3 protein: CASSSETGTTHPPYGYTF. The CDR3 DNA sequence: TGCGCCAGCAGCTCAGAAACCGGGACAACGCATCCCCCGTATGGCTACACCTTC.

CDR3 in DNA: TGTGCCAGCAGCAAAGAGGGAGAAGGGGAGCTGTTTTTT. This codes for CASSKEGEGELFF. This rearrangement joins TRBV21-1 to TRBJ2-2; TRBD2 is the table's D call, not checked against the DNA. TRBV21-1 is flagged as a pseudogene. The CDR3 has 13 amino acids.

This chain joins TRBV5-6 and TRBJ1-2; tentative D call: TRBD1 (5 bases). The CDR3 runs to 14 residues. Germline CDR1 and CDR2: SGHDT and YYEEEE. V was pared by 4 bases and J by 5 bases, with 15 bases between. DNA for the CDR3: TGTGCCAGCAGCCCCGGGGGAGCTGTATATGGCTACACCTTC. Translating gives CASSPGGAVYGYTF.

Judged by abundance, this clone is medium-sized (0.01 to 0.1%). The V gene is TRBV4-1, the J gene TRBJ2-6, with a possible D match to TRBD2 (5 bases). V was cut by 5 bases and J by 1 base, with 12 bases left in between. Germline CDR1 reads MGHRA; CDR2 reads YSYEKL. The CDR3 is 16 amino acids. The CDR3 DNA is TGCGCCAGCAGCTGGGAGACTACGTCTGGGGCCAACGTCCTGACTTTC. This gives the protein CASSWETTSGANVLTF.

The chain carries TRBV9 and TRBJ1-1; 11 bases line up with TRBD1. Per germline, CDR1 SGDLS and CDR2 YYNGEE. The CDR3 consists of 16 residues. V gave up 0 bases and J gave up 2 bases; unmatched junction bases: 3. CDR3 in amino acids: CASSVEGTGGNTEAFF. As DNA, the CDR3 is TGTGCCAGCAGCGTAGAAGGGACAGGGGGTAACACTGAAGCTTTCTTT. The full variable domain, its missing parts supplied by reference TRBV9 and TRBJ1-1, is DSGVTQTPKHLITATGQRVTLRCSPRSGDLSVYWYQQSLDQGLQFLIQYYNGEERAKGNILERFSAQQFPDLHSELNLSSLELGDSALYFCASSVEGTGGNTEAFFGQGTRLTVV.

The J gene is TRBJ1-3, the V gene TRBV6-5; D might be TRBD1 (5 bases). The CDR3 extends over 12 amino acids. V lost 6 bases and J 4 bases, leaving 7 bases between the germline ends. Germline V gene data show CDR1 as MNHEY and CDR2 as SVGAGI. CDR3 amino acids: CASRNRGNTIYF. Here the CDR3 DNA reads TGTGCCAGCAGGAACAGGGGAAACACCATATATTTT.

Only a few counts were recorded for this clone. This sequence joins TRBV19 and TRBJ1-5; D call uncertain. From germline, CDR1 is LNHDA and CDR2 SQIVND (reference sequence). The ends were cut back, 4 bases at V and 0 bases at J, with 10 bases in the middle. This CDR3 is 15 amino acids long. CDR3 sequence: CASSRKQPSNQPQHF. CDR3 coding DNA: TGTGCCAGTAGTAGAAAACAGCCTAGCAATCAGCCCCAGCATTTT. Complete variable domain (other parts from reference TRBV19 and TRBJ1-5): DGGITQSPKYLFRKEGQNVTLSCEQNLNHDAMYWYRQDPGQGLRLIYYSQIVNDFQKGDIAEGYSVSREKKESFPLTVTSAQKNPTAFYLCASSRKQPSNQPQHFGDGTRLSIL.

This sequence joins TRBV7-8 and TRBJ2-1; D gene unclear. Germline loops: CDR1 SGHVS, CDR2 FQNEAQ. The CDR3 covers 15 residues. Trimming took off 5 bases at V and 8 bases at J, with 19 bases between the two ends. This CDR3 is CASSPRQGYGYEQFF. CDR3 in DNA: TGTGCCAGCAGCCCTCGACAAGGATATGGGTATGAGCAGTTCTTC.

This rearrangement joins TRBV2 to TRBJ1-2; D perhaps matches TRBD1 (5 bases). There are 11 residues in the CDR3. The V end lost 9 bases, the J end lost 7 bases, and 12 bases lay between the germline ends. The germline V gene encodes CDR1 SNHLY and CDR2 FYNNEI. The CDR3 DNA follows: TGTGCCAGTGGCGGGGACCTTGGCTACACCTTC. Its protein is CASGGDLGYTF.

The chain carries TRBV2 and TRBJ2-1; the match to TRBD2 covers 7 bases. CDR1 and CDR2 (germline): SNHLY, FYNNEI. The V and J ends lost 4 bases and 4 bases, in that order; junction bases with no gene match: 7. The CDR3 spans 15 residues. DNA of the CDR3: TGTGCCAGCAGTGGGGAGGGAGGTTGGTACAATGAGCAGTTCTTC. Residues: CASSGEGGWYNEQFF.

The V call is TRBV18, the J call TRBJ1-1; D might be TRBD1 (5 bases). The CDR3 has 14 residues. Germline V CDR1 and CDR2: KGHSH, LQKENI. Trimming cost V 4 bases and J 11 bases, with 20 bases left between them. CDR3 in DNA: TGTGCCAGCTCACTCGACCTTTCGGGGGGTTGGGCTTTCTTT. Its protein is CASSLDLSGGWAFF.

The rearrangement links TRBV7-9 to TRBJ2-4; D tentatively reads TRBD1 or TRBD2 (5 bases each). The J call may be mistaken, given a closer DNA end match to TRBJ2-5. The germline CDR1 and CDR2 sequences are SEHNR and FQNEAQ (reference sequence). The CDR3 is 12 residues long. CDR3: CASSLTTGTQYF. The CDR3 DNA is TGTGCCAGCAGTTTGACTACAGGGACCCAGTACTTC.

The chain has TRBV4-1 and TRBJ1-1, with 8 bases that match TRBD1. Germline V gene lookup returns CDR1 MGHRA and CDR2 YSYEKL. The J segment lost 1 base and the V segment lost 1 base, leaving 2 bases of the junction unmatched. CDR3 length equals 15 residues. This CDR3 is CASSQGDRGNTEAFF. As DNA, the CDR3 is TGCGCCAGCAGCCAAGGAGACAGGGGGAACACTGAAGCTTTCTTT.

The V and J genes are TRBV6-4 and TRBJ2-3; 9 bases fit TRBD1. Per the germline V gene, CDR1 is MRHNA and CDR2 is SNTAGT. The CDR3 sequence is 13 residues long. The trim removed 6 bases at V and 3 bases at J, leaving 1 base unmatched. The chain's CDR3 is CASSGTGTDTQYF. In nucleotides, the CDR3 is TGTGCCAGCAGCGGGACAGGGACAGATACGCAGTATTTT.

J is TRBJ2-7 and V is TRBV5-6, with 8 nucleotides matching TRBD2. This CDR3 region has 13 residues. Germline V gene lookup returns CDR1 SGHDT and CDR2 YYEEEE. J was trimmed by 10 bases and V by 0 bases; bases with no gene match: 6. The CDR3 DNA is TGTGCCAGCAGCTTGGAGGCGGGGGGTATTCAGTACTTC. The encoded protein is CASSLEAGGIQYF.

This chain links TRBV7-9 with TRBJ2-1, with TRBD1 identical over 8 bases. CDR3 length: 12 amino acids. Germline-derived CDR1 and CDR2 are SEHNR and FQNEAQ (reference sequence). J was trimmed by 10 bases and V by 3 bases; bases with no gene match: 2. CDR3 sequence: CASSFRQGEQFF. The CDR3 bases are TGTGCCAGCAGCTTTAGACAGGGGGAGCAGTTCTTC.

The V and J genes are TRBV4-1 and TRBJ2-5; possibly TRBD2 for D (6 bases). The germline V gene has CDR1 MGHRA and CDR2 YSYEKL. Trimming left V 1 base short and J 7 bases short, with 7 bases between. The length of the CDR3 is 12 residues. The CDR3 DNA is TGCGCCAGCAGCCAAGTGCGGGGGACCCAGTACTTC. Translating it yields CASSQVRGTQYF.

J is TRBJ1-2 and V is TRBV27; D not certain. From germline, CDR1 is MNHEY and CDR2 SMNVEV (reference sequence). The CDR3 is made up of 17 amino acids. The V gene lost 2 bases and the J gene lost 8 bases, with 24 bases spanning the gap. The CDR3 region has the DNA TGTGCCAGCAGTTTACTGCGCCGGATAGGTGAGGAGGGCGGCTACACCTTC. Protein: CASSLLRRIGEEGGYTF.

This clone was observed a few times. The chain has TRBV10-1 and TRBJ1-1; no definite D call. Germline V gene lookup returns CDR1 WNHNN and CDR2 SYGVQD (reference sequence). The V end lost 5 bases, the J end lost 1 base, and 8 bases lay between the germline ends. The CDR3 length is 13 residues. The CDR3, as DNA: TGCGCCAGCAGTCCCACAACGAACACTGAAGCTTTCTTT. Encoded protein: CASSPTTNTEAFF.

The chain couples TRBV5-1 to TRBJ2-7; 9 nucleotides align to TRBD2. In germline, CDR1 is SGHRS, CDR2 YFSETQ. The CDR3 loop spans 14 amino acids. V gave up 5 bases and J gave up 2 bases; unmatched junction bases: 5. The CDR3 loop reads CASRKGLAAYEQYF. The CDR3, as DNA: TGCGCCAGCAGGAAGGGACTAGCAGCCTACGAGCAGTACTTC.